Here is one T cell receptor (beta chain) with its context. Its matching antigen is unknown. These data are taken from a study of PD-1 blockade in classical Hodgkin lymphoma. Whole-study results and caveats: Whatever underlies the repertoire differences (possibly disease activity or prior therapy) remains undefined.

This table comes from immunoSEQ multiplex PCR, and its TCRdb copy is limited to in-frame clones, with some not included. The sample lists about 40,000 clones, 76% occurring once. After autologous stem cell transplantation all patients relapsed, and prior brentuximab vedotin exposure differed between cohorts. Germline-derived CDR1 and CDR2 are MNHEY and SVGAGI. V lost 8 bases, J lost 8 bases, and 11 bases lay in between. The CDR3 extends over 11 amino acids. Specimen: peripheral blood mononuclear cells (PBMCs), collected at baseline. The chain employs TRBV6-5 and TRBJ2-3; D is ambiguous. The source is a human donor with classical Hodgkin lymphoma. The CDR3 coding sequence is TGTGCCAGCGGGTCCGCCCTTACGCAGTATTTT. This encodes CASGSALTQYF.